This is a list of T cell receptor beta chains from one sample in a study of blood T cells in healthy people across ages. TCRdb ran MiXCR on the 5' RACE reads and lists one entry per CDR3 protein. The sample lists some 370,000 distinct CDR3 sequences; over 45% were seen once. Sequenced material: blood. The source of these receptors is a man in his sixties in good health. CDR3s include the opening cysteine and the closing phenylalanine or tryptophan. A D gene is named only where the DNA matches it firmly. Clone size is not always given. Where it is, it says once, few, many or a class for expanded clones.

cdr3_length j_call clone_size d_call v_call cdr3_aa cdr3_nt
11 TRBJ1-1 . . TRBV2 CASSARVGAFF TGTGCCAGCAGTGCGCGTGTAGGAGCTTTCTTT
14 TRBJ2-5 . . TRBV18 CASSPGSRGETQYF TGTGCCAGCTCACCGGGGTCGAGGGGAGAGACCCAGTACTTC
16 TRBJ2-5 . . TRBV10-3 CAISPFSGLPGGEQYF TGTGCCATCAGCCCCTTCTCCGGCCTACCCGGGGGTGAGCAGTACTTC
13 TRBJ2-7 . TRBD1 TRBV28 CASRMTGGYEQYF TGTGCCAGCAGGATGACAGGGGGGTACGAGCAGTACTTC
13 TRBJ2-7 . . TRBV7-2 CASSFPSAYEQYF TGTGCCAGCAGCTTTCCATCCGCATACGAGCAGTACTTC
14 TRBJ2-4 . TRBD2 TRBV12-3/TRBV12-4 CASRPGLAANIQYF TGTGCCAGCAGGCCTGGACTAGCAGCAAACATTCAGTACTTC
12 TRBJ2-4 . . TRBV7-2 CASSPSGGIQYF TGTGCCAGCAGCCCCAGTGGGGGAATTCAGTACTTC
15 TRBJ2-1 . . TRBV29-1 CSVEDPGESYNEQFF TGCAGCGTTGAAGATCCGGGGGAATCCTACAATGAGCAGTTCTTC
13 TRBJ1-1 . . TRBV12-3/TRBV12-4 CASSSAFNTEAFF TGTGCCAGCAGCTCGGCGTTCAACACTGAAGCTTTCTTT
14 TRBJ2-2 . . TRBV12-3/TRBV12-4 CASSFMGAVGELFF TGTGCCAGCAGTTTTATGGGGGCCGTTGGGGAGCTGTTTTTT
12 TRBJ1-5 . TRBD1 TRBV20-1 CSATDRDQPQHF TGCAGTGCAACCGACAGGGATCAGCCCCAGCATTTT
12 TRBJ2-7 . TRBD1 TRBV10-3 CAITPTGNEQYF TGTGCCATCACCCCGACAGGGAACGAGCAGTACTTC
14 TRBJ2-7 . TRBD2 TRBV7-9 CASSRGGGRDEQYF TGTGCCAGCAGCCGCGGCGGGGGGCGGGACGAGCAGTACTTC
15 TRBJ1-5 . . TRBV6-5 CASSYSVGLGQPQHF TGTGCCAGCAGTTACTCAGTTGGCTTAGGTCAGCCCCAGCATTTT
13 TRBJ2-7 many . TRBV11-2 CASSLDRDHEQYF TGTGCCAGCAGCTTAGATAGGGACCACGAGCAGTACTTC
14 TRBJ1-1 few . TRBV29-1 CSAAQAALNTEAFF TGCAGCGCCGCGCAGGCAGCTTTGAACACTGAAGCTTTCTTT
15 TRBJ2-3 many . TRBV7-2 CASSLVLERTDTQYF TGTGCCAGCAGCTTAGTGCTAGAACGTACAGATACGCAGTATTTT
15 TRBJ1-2 . . TRBV5-1 CASSLEGSTNYGYTF TGCGCCAGCAGCTTGGAGGGCAGTACTAACTATGGCTACACCTTC
12 TRBJ1-2 . . TRBV29-1 CSSLEGLYGYTF TGCAGCTCCCTCGAGGGTCTATATGGCTACACCTTC
16 TRBJ2-3 few . TRBV28 CASSSMGGRSIDTQYF TGTGCCAGCAGTTCGATGGGAGGACGCTCCATCGATACGCAGTATTTT
14 TRBJ2-1 . TRBD2 TRBV24-1 CATSGSGGESEQFF TGTGCCACCAGTGGGTCCGGGGGGGAGTCAGAGCAGTTCTTC
12 TRBJ2-1 . . TRBV20-1 CSAAEFGNEQFF TGCAGTGCAGCTGAGTTCGGAAATGAGCAGTTCTTC
15 TRBJ2-1 few . TRBV15 CATSRDSRAYNEQFF TGTGCCACCAGCAGAGATAGTAGGGCCTACAATGAGCAGTTCTTC
15 TRBJ1-3 . . TRBV12-3/TRBV12-4 CASRKGGHSGNTIYF TGTGCCAGCAGAAAGGGGGGGCACTCTGGAAACACCATATATTTT
14 TRBJ2-7 . TRBD2 TRBV5-1 CASSREGASYEQYF TGCGCCAGCAGTAGGGAGGGTGCGTCTTACGAGCAGTACTTC
13 TRBJ2-5 few TRBD2 TRBV29-1 CSVVAGAVETQYF TGCAGCGTTGTGGCGGGAGCGGTTGAGACCCAGTACTTC
14 TRBJ2-1 many . TRBV15 CATSREGGLHEQFF TGTGCCACCAGCAGAGAAGGGGGACTACATGAGCAGTTCTTC
17 TRBJ1-6 few . TRBV7-2 CASSSSARRRGRSPLHF TGTGCCAGCAGCTCCTCCGCGAGAAGAAGGGGACGTTCACCCCTCCACTTT
14 TRBJ2-7 . TRBD1 TRBV6-5 CASTQDRGPYEQYF TGTGCCAGCACCCAGGACAGGGGACCCTACGAGCAGTACTTC
15 TRBJ2-7 few . TRBV28 CASAIGGGGTYEQYF TGTGCCAGCGCGATTGGGGGGGGCGGAACCTACGAGCAGTACTTC
17 TRBJ2-3 . TRBD2 TRBV13 CASSKTSGGVGTDRQYF TGTGCCAGCAGCAAGACTAGCGGGGGGGTCGGCACAGATAGGCAGTATTTT
14 TRBJ2-7 . . TRBV6-2/TRBV6-3 CASKRAGAVYEQYF TGTGCCAGCAAGAGGGCAGGGGCCGTCTACGAGCAGTACTTC
13 TRBJ1-1 . TRBD1 TRBV11-2 CASSLMGDREAFF TGTGCCAGCAGCCTTATGGGGGACAGGGAAGCTTTCTTT
13 TRBJ1-6 . . TRBV20-1 CSARGLSASPLHF TGCAGTGCTAGGGGTCTTTCAGCTTCACCCCTCCACTTT
13 TRBJ2-7 once . TRBV27 CASSLMARHEQYF TGTGCCAGCAGTTTAATGGCCCGTCACGAGCAGTACTTC
15 TRBJ2-3 few TRBD2 TRBV29-1 CSVPTGTSWSDTQYF TGCAGCGTTCCGACCGGGACTAGCTGGTCGGATACGCAGTATTTT
16 TRBJ2-1 . TRBD2 TRBV7-9 CASSGNSGGDYNEQFF TGTGCCAGCAGCGGCAATAGCGGGGGAGACTACAATGAGCAGTTCTTC
19 TRBJ2-3 . . TRBV6-5 CASSLSTLRRSASTDTQYF TGTGCCAGCAGTCTCTCGACCCTACGTCGATCGGCCTCCACAGATACGCAGTATTTT
15 TRBJ2-3 . TRBD2 TRBV27 CASRYAGGRSDTQYF TGTGCCAGCAGATACGCGGGGGGGCGTTCAGATACGCAGTATTTT
14 TRBJ2-7 . . TRBV5-1 CASSGVGRSGEQYF TGCGCCAGCTCGGGTGTGGGGCGATCAGGCGAGCAGTACTTC
15 TRBJ2-2 once . TRBV5-1 CASSLEGSPTGELFF TGCGCCAGCAGCTTGGAGGGGAGCCCCACCGGGGAGCTGTTTTTT
14 TRBJ2-3 . TRBD1 TRBV7-3 CASSPARGQDTQYF TGTGCCAGCAGCCCCGCCAGGGGGCAGGATACGCAGTATTTT
18 TRBJ2-3 . TRBD2 TRBV4-3 CASSQGSGGNLGTDTQYF TGCGCCAGCAGCCAAGGTTCGGGGGGAAACCTAGGCACAGATACGCAGTATTTT
15 TRBJ2-1 many TRBD2 TRBV29-1 CSVDSSRERKNEQFF TGCAGCGTTGATTCCTCGCGGGAGAGGAAGAATGAGCAGTTCTTC
12 TRBJ2-7 few . TRBV15 CATSLGAYEQYF TGTGCCACCAGCCTGGGGGCTTACGAGCAGTACTTC
15 TRBJ2-2 . . TRBV12-3/TRBV12-4 CASSRDGTNTGELFF TGTGCCAGCAGCAGAGACGGGACGAACACCGGGGAGCTGTTTTTT
16 TRBJ2-1 . TRBD2 TRBV7-3 CAGSPPTSGREDEQFF TGTGCCGGCAGCCCCCCGACTAGCGGGAGAGAGGATGAGCAGTTCTTC
14 TRBJ1-2 . . TRBV20-1 CSAPGAGASYGYTF TGCAGTGCCCCGGGTGCGGGGGCAAGCTATGGCTACACCTTC
15 TRBJ2-5 once TRBD2 TRBV20-1 CSARTLAGVHNEQYF TGCAGTGCTCGAACACTAGCGGGAGTCCACAATGAGCAGTACTTC
15 TRBJ1-6 . . TRBV20-1 CSAREGSGFNSPLHF TGCAGTGCTAGGGAAGGGTCAGGCTTCAATTCACCCCTCCACTTT
15 TRBJ2-7 few TRBD2 TRBV27 CASRGLAGASYEQYF TGTGCCAGCAGGGGACTAGCGGGAGCCTCCTACGAGCAGTACTTC
14 TRBJ2-1 . . TRBV20-1 CSASSGDSYNEQFF TGCAGTGCTAGTTCGGGGGACTCCTACAATGAGCAGTTCTTC
13 TRBJ1-1 . TRBD1 TRBV28 CASRGQVNTEAFF TGTGCCAGCAGGGGACAGGTCAACACTGAAGCTTTCTTT